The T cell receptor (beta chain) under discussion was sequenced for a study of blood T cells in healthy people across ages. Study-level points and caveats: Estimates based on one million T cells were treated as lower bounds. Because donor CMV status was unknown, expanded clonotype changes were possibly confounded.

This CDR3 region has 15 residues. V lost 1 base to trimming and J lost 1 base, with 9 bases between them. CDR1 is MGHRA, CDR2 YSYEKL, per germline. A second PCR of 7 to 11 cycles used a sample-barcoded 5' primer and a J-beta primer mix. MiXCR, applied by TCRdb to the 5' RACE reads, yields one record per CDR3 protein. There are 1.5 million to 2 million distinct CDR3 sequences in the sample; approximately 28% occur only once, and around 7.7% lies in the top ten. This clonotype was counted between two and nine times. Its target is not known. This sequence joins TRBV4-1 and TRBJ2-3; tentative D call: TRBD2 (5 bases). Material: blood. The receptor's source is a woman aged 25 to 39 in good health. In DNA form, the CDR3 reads TGCGCCAGCAGCCAAGTGAACGGGGGCACAGATACGCAGTATTTT. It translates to CASSQVNGGTDTQYF.